Listed below are T cell receptor beta chains from one sample, sequenced in a study of beta chain features in type 1 diabetes. The protocol was immunoSEQ multiplex PCR, while the TCRdb copy is restricted to in-frame clones and leaves out a portion. The sample contains 300,000 or so clones, around 8% of which appear only once. Sequencing was done on a sample of central memory CD4+ T cells from blood. Every receptor here comes from a woman younger than 35 in good health. Each CDR3 is given without its conserved first and last residue. Fields, in order: V gene, J gene, clone size, CDR3 protein. Size is stated for part of the rows, as once, few or many counts, or as a class when the clone is expanded.

>TRBV5-1|TRBJ2-3|NA
ASGVRDSTDTQY
>TRBV5-1|TRBJ2-3|NA
ASSLVGRPSTDTQY
>TRBV27|TRBJ1-2|few
ASSSLRGGAYGYT
>TRBV29-1|TRBJ1-5|NA
SVSFPGAGGNQPQH
>TRBV4-3|TRBJ1-4|NA
ASSQATVNEKLF
>TRBV5-1|TRBJ2-5|NA
ASSLRQGGETQY
>TRBV18|TRBJ2-2|few
ASSPPGTSGSNGELF
>TRBV6-5|TRBJ2-1|few
ASSDRVDEQF
>TRBV5-4|TRBJ2-3|NA
ASSLGLGQTDTQY
>TRBV14|TRBJ2-1|many
ASTSGRGSYNEQF
>TRBV29-1|TRBJ2-2|NA
SVQLAESNTGELF
>TRBV10-3|TRBJ1-5|NA
AISRDFYSNQPQH
>TRBV4-3|TRBJ1-1|NA
ASSQGHVNTEAF
>TRBV5-4|TRBJ2-5|NA
ASSQVFRQGKMQETQY
>TRBV29-1|TRBJ2-7|NA
SVGGAHSYEQY
>TRBV5-1|TRBJ2-3|NA
ASSLGTSGGILDTQY
>TRBV7-2|TRBJ2-7|few
ASSPSYEQY
>TRBV28|TRBJ2-4|NA
ASSFGYGGGSGSVKAKNIQY
>TRBV7-3|TRBJ2-7|NA
ASSLMQGGHEQY
>TRBV11-2|TRBJ2-5|NA
ASSQDLAGRQETQY
>TRBV29-1|TRBJ1-1|NA
SVGETRVIAF
>TRBV6-5|TRBJ2-1|NA
ASSGTSGAREQF
>TRBV11-2|TRBJ2-3|NA
ASSSRTSGGDTQY
>TRBV7-9|TRBJ1-5|many
ASRPQGLGPQH
>TRBV7-6|TRBJ2-3|few
ASSLAQAQVGTQY
>TRBV4-2|TRBJ1-2|few
ASSPEARTNYGYT
>TRBV11-2|TRBJ2-1|few
ASSLQYNEQF
>TRBV29-1|TRBJ2-3|NA
SVEGQTDTQY
>TRBV28|TRBJ2-3|few
ASSLGGSTDTQY
>TRBV7-2|NA|NA
ASSRSSTGGSSYEQY
>TRBV29-1|TRBJ2-1|many
SVESSSVYNEQF
>TRBV15|TRBJ2-3|NA
ATSKGGGGDTQY
>TRBV5-1|TRBJ2-3|few
ASSSSSTRTDTQY
>TRBV28|TRBJ2-1|NA
ATSGVGGYNEQF
>TRBV4-2|TRBJ2-5|few
ASSQVGQGLGETQY
>TRBV7-2|TRBJ2-3|few
ASDVGGESTDTQY
>TRBV11-2|TRBJ1-1|few
ASSLDLNTEAF
>TRBV9|TRBJ2-3|few
ASSPRPVSTDTQY
>TRBV5-4|TRBJ2-5|NA
AMTGIRETQETQY
>TRBV9|TRBJ2-2|NA
ASSVGLADANTGELF
>TRBV7-2|TRBJ2-1|few
ASSFQGLYNEQF
>TRBV5-1|TRBJ2-5|NA
ASSPGGHQETQY
>TRBV5-4|TRBJ2-5|many
ASSALQGTQETQY
>TRBV18|TRBJ2-3|NA
ASSPLATDTQY
>TRBV7-3|TRBJ2-1|few
ASSPISGYNEQF
>TRBV18|TRBJ2-3|NA
ASSPSRGGQGATDTQY
>TRBV5-1|TRBJ2-5|NA
ASSSLAGGSGETQY
>TRBV14|TRBJ2-1|few
ASSHLRQGVPYNEQF
>TRBV20-1|TRBJ1-1|few
SASKNTEAF
>TRBV29-1|TRBJ1-1|few
SVAGPGMNTEAF
>TRBV11-1|TRBJ2-1|NA
ASSLGGGNEQF
>TRBV7-8|TRBJ2-2|few
ASSAADYPNTGELF
>TRBV27|TRBJ2-1|few
ASSLSPAGSVNEQF
>TRBV19|TRBJ2-7|NA
ASRTGTHAYEQY
>TRBV4-3|TRBJ2-1|NA
ASSPTSETSYNEQF
>TRBV4-3|TRBJ2-7|NA
ASSQDRQGDLYEQY
>TRBV28|TRBJ2-5|few
ASRIGLGQETQY